The 32 T cell receptor beta chains in this list originate from one sample, sequenced in a study of blood T cells in healthy people across ages. Primers used in a second PCR of about 6 to 11 cycles were a sample-barcoded 5' primer and a J-beta primer mix. TCRdb reprocessed the 5' RACE reads via MiXCR and lists one record per CDR3 protein. The sample records over a million distinct CDR3 sequences, 42% being singletons. Source material: blood. The receptors were sampled from a woman between 18 and 29 years old in good health.

A few counts support this clonotype. The chain has TRBV11-3 and TRBJ2-1, with 9 bases that match TRBD2. Germline CDR1 SGHNT, CDR2 YENEEA. The CDR3 has 13 residues. The V gene end was trimmed by 5 bases and the J gene end by 10 bases; junction bases not matched to a gene: 6. In DNA, the CDR3 is TGTGCCAGCAGCCTCAGACTAGCGGAGGAGCAGTTCTTC. Its protein product is CASSLRLAEEQFF.

This clonotype has just one count. This rearrangement joins TRBV7-3 to TRBJ2-1, with 9 positions matching TRBD2. This CDR3 has 16 residues. The J segment lost 5 bases and the V segment lost 3 bases, leaving 8 bases of the junction unmatched. Germline CDR1 SGHTA, CDR2 FQGTGA. In DNA, the CDR3 is TGTGCCAGCAGCTTTAGCGGGGGCCCCGGGGACAATGAGCAGTTCTTC. The encoded protein is CASSFSGGPGDNEQFF.

This clonotype was detected a few times. This sequence joins TRBV27 and TRBJ2-7; the D is unclear. The CDR3 spans 14 residues. V was pared by 3 bases and J by 6 bases, with 15 bases between. From germline, CDR1 is MNHEY and CDR2 SMNVEV (reference sequence). The CDR3 sequence is CASSFPLRVREQYF. Written as DNA, the CDR3 is TGTGCCAGCAGTTTCCCCCTTCGGGTGCGCGAGCAGTACTTC.

This rearrangement joins TRBV20-1 to TRBJ2-1, with no clear D. Judging by the DNA end, TRBJ2-7 fits better; the J call may be wrong. Germline CDR1 DFQATT, CDR2 SNEGSKA (reference sequence). The CDR3 is 13 residues long. CDR3 in amino acids: CSVRSPSYNEQYF. In nucleotides, the CDR3 is TGCAGTGTCAGGAGCCCATCCTACAATGAGCAGTACTTC.

This chain joins TRBV7-8 and TRBJ2-7, with TRBD2 matching 11 bases. With V trimmed by 2 bases and J by 4 bases, 4 bases remained unmatched. The length of the CDR3 is 15 residues. Germline CDR1 and CDR2: SGHVS and FQNEAQ. The CDR3 nucleotides are TGTGCCAGCAGCTTAATGGCTAGCGGGAGGTACGAGCAGTACTTC. This encodes CASSLMASGRYEQYF. The complete variable domain, with remaining parts taken from reference TRBV7-8 and TRBJ2-7, reads GAGVSQSPRYKVAKRGQDVALRCDPISGHVSLFWYQQALGQGPEFLTYFQNEAQLDKSGLPSDRFFAERPEGSVSTLKIQRTQQEDSAVYLCASSLMASGRYEQYFGPGTRLTVT.

The table lists this clonotype with a few counts. This sequence joins TRBV9 and TRBJ1-2; D remains ambiguous. The length of the CDR3 is 17 residues. Per germline, CDR1 SGDLS and CDR2 YYNGEE. The V gene lost 0 bases and the J gene lost 6 bases, with 21 bases spanning the gap. CDR3 amino acids: CASSVAPSITEGDGYTF. The CDR3, as DNA: TGTGCCAGCAGCGTAGCCCCCTCGATCACGGAGGGCGATGGCTACACCTTC.

The chain has TRBV6-1 and TRBJ1-1; 12 bases match TRBD1. The CDR3 spans 13 residues. The junction had 1 base not matched to a gene; V was cut back by 6 bases and J by 5 bases. The germline gives CDR1 MNHNS, CDR2 SASEGT. As DNA, the CDR3 is TGTGCCAGCAGGGGACAGGGGGCGACTGAAGCTTTCTTT. Translated, it gives CASRGQGATEAFF.

As for this clonotype: Relative to the germline gene, one junction end is altered; a read error may explain this. The chain is built from TRBV11-2 and TRBJ2-3; D is perhaps TRBD1 (5 bases). The CDR3 is 18 amino acids. The V gene's germline CDR1 is SGHAT and CDR2 FQNNGV. The DNA of the CDR3 is TGTGCCAGCAGCTTAGACATCTCGCCAGGGCCCCCCACAGATACGAAGTATTTT. It specifies CASSLDISPGPPTDTKYF.

The rearrangement uses TRBV25-1 and TRBJ2-1; 10 nucleotides line up with TRBD2. CDR3 size: 15 residues. The V segment lost 6 bases and the J segment 10 bases; nucleotides outside the gene matches: 12. CDR1 and CDR2 (germline): MGHDK, SYGVNS. The CDR3 is CASRAMGLAPSEQFF. CDR3 bases: TGTGCCAGCAGAGCCATGGGACTAGCGCCTTCCGAGCAGTTCTTC. Full variable domain (outside the CDR3, taken from reference TRBV25-1 and TRBJ2-1): EADIYQTPRYLVIGTGKKITLECSQTMGHDKMYWYQQDPGMELHLIHYSYGVNSTEKGDLSSESTVSRIRTEHFPLTLESARPSHTSQYLCASRAMGLAPSEQFFGPGTRLTVL.

The chain links TRBV5-1 to TRBJ1-1; TRBD1 is a possible D gene (6 bases). V was trimmed by 4 bases and J by 0 bases, leaving 22 bases between them. The germline gives CDR1 SGHRS, CDR2 YFSETQ. This CDR3 comprises 18 residues. In DNA form, the CDR3 reads TGCGCCAGCAGCGTGAGGTCGATAGGGGGTAAGATGAACACTGAAGCTTTCTTT. Translated: CASSVRSIGGKMNTEAFF.

This clonotype came up a few times. The J gene is TRBJ2-7, the V gene TRBV29-1; D remains unclear. Germline CDR1 reads SQVTM; CDR2 reads ANQGSEA. Trimming took 4 bases from V and 3 from J, leaving 13 bases between them. CDR3 length: 13 residues. CDR3 loop: CSVVTPKGYEQYF. The DNA for the CDR3 is TGCAGCGTTGTCACTCCAAAAGGCTACGAGCAGTACTTC.

The rearrangement links TRBV7-2 to TRBJ2-2; D remains ambiguous. The germline V gene has CDR1 SGHTA and CDR2 FQGNSA. This CDR3 is built from 13 residues. V dropped 5 bases and J dropped 7 bases, with 11 bases sitting between them. Here the CDR3 reads CASSRTRSGELFF. The CDR3 DNA is TGTGCCAGCAGCCGAACACGAAGCGGGGAGCTGTTTTTT.

This chain links TRBV29-1 with TRBJ2-7; 8 nucleotides match TRBD1. V gave up 5 bases and J gave up 5 bases; unmatched junction bases: 8. Germline CDR1 is SQVTM and CDR2 is ANQGSEA. The CDR3 is 13 amino acids. The CDR3 reads CSVSGQGSDEQYF. CDR3 nucleotides: TGCAGCGTTTCAGGACAGGGCTCAGACGAGCAGTACTTC.

This clonotype has more than one count but fewer than ten. The V gene is TRBV6-5, the J gene TRBJ1-1; no firm D call. CDR1 is MNHEY, CDR2 SVGAGI, per germline. This CDR3 region has 15 residues. Trimming shortened V by 2 bases and J by 6 bases, and 16 bases separated the two germline ends. CDR3 loop: CASSYGPTSAAEAFF. The CDR3 DNA follows: TGTGCCAGCAGTTACGGGCCCACCTCTGCGGCTGAAGCTTTCTTT.

This clonotype was picked up one time. The chain has TRBV4-1 and TRBJ1-5; 9 bases align to TRBD1. The CDR3 contains 17 residues. Trimming at V came to 3 bases and at J to 4 bases, leaving 10 bases not matched to a gene. Germline V gene lookup returns CDR1 MGHRA and CDR2 YSYEKL. The CDR3 sequence: CASSQGKGQGRNQPQHF. For the CDR3, the DNA is TGCGCCAGCAGCCAGGGTAAGGGACAGGGTAGGAATCAGCCCCAGCATTTT.

The gene calls are TRBV12-3 or TRBV12-4 and TRBJ1-2, with D perhaps TRBD1 (5 bases). The CDR3 spans 15 residues. V dropped 3 bases and J dropped 1 base, with 12 bases sitting between them. The CDR3: CASSFSARVNYGYTF. CDR3 bases: TGTGCCAGCAGTTTTTCAGCCAGGGTTAACTATGGCTACACCTTC.

This clonotype was seen a handful of times. The V gene is TRBV2, the J gene TRBJ2-1, with 9 positions matching TRBD2. Per germline, CDR1 SNHLY and CDR2 FYNNEI. V lost 8 bases, J lost 5 bases, and 7 bases stayed unmatched. CDR3 length: 14 residues. The CDR3 is CASGVAGVNNEQFF. In DNA, the CDR3 is TGTGCCAGCGGGGTAGCGGGAGTAAACAATGAGCAGTTCTTC.

The V and J genes are TRBV7-6 and TRBJ2-5; TRBD2 might be the D (5 bases). The J call may be in error: the DNA end matches TRBJ2-7 better. The CDR3 extends over 15 amino acids. Germline values: CDR1 SGHVS, CDR2 FNYEAQ. In nucleotides, the CDR3 is TGTGCCAGCCCCTACCGGAGGCGTAATCCGTACGAGCAGTACTTC. It translates to CASPYRRRNPYEQYF.

Note on this clonotype: Mismatch with germline at one junction end may stem from a read error. The gene calls are TRBV5-6 and TRBJ2-1; 12 bases map to TRBD2. CDR1 and CDR2 (germline): SGHDT, YYEEEE. CDR3 length equals 19 residues. This CDR3 is CTSSLSLLAGGSSYNEQFF. CDR3 in DNA: TGTACCAGCAGTCTTTCGCTACTAGCGGGGGGAAGCTCCTACAATGAGCAGTTCTTC.

The CDR3 spells CASNFPRGGAGVLLYEQYF. The CDR3 DNA reads as TGTGCCAGCAACTTTCCCCGAGGTGGAGCGGGAGTGTTGTTGTACGAGCAGTACTTC. J is TRBJ2-5 and V is TRBV7-9; 8 bases line up with TRBD2. The DNA end is a closer match to TRBJ2-7, so the J assignment may be wrong. The germline V gene has CDR1 SEHNR and CDR2 FQNEAQ (reference sequence). This CDR3 spans 19 amino acids.

In nucleotides, the CDR3 is TGTGCCAGCAGGGGTGGGGCTAGCGGGCCCTACAATGAGCAGTTCTTC. Its translation is CASRGGASGPYNEQFF. The chain has TRBV2 and TRBJ2-1; 8 nucleotides align to TRBD2. Germline V gives CDR1 SNHLY, CDR2 FYNNEI. Unmatched junction bases numbered 9, after V lost 6 bases and J lost 2 bases. This CDR3 has 16 residues.

The chain is built from TRBV5-1 and TRBJ2-7, with 8 bases that match TRBD2. The ends lost 4 bases at V and 7 bases at J; junction bases unmatched: 19. This CDR3 has 17 amino acids. Looked up from germline, CDR1 is SGHRS and CDR2 is YFSETQ. CDR3 protein: CASSTGPAGVTYNEQYF. The CDR3 DNA sequence: TGCGCCAGCAGCACAGGACCAGCGGGAGTCACCTACAATGAGCAGTACTTC.

The chain recombines TRBV10-3 with TRBJ2-1, with D hard to call. This CDR3 is built from 15 residues. V gave up 2 bases and J gave up 0 bases, with 8 bases separating them. Germline V gene sequence: CDR1 ENHRY, CDR2 SYGVKD. The CDR3, as DNA: TGTGCCATCAGTGAGGGTCCAAGCTCCTACAATGAGCAGTTCTTC. This gives the protein CAISEGPSSYNEQFF.

The chain couples TRBV6-1 to TRBJ1-2, with 7 positions matching TRBD1. The length of the CDR3 is 15 residues. The V and J ends lost 4 bases and 5 bases, in that order; junction bases with no gene match: 10. The germline CDR1 and CDR2 sequences are MNHNS and SASEGT. Here the CDR3 DNA reads TGTGCCAGCAGTGCAATACAGGGGTCGGCATATGGCTACACCTTC. It specifies CASSAIQGSAYGYTF.

V usage is TRBV19 and J usage is TRBJ2-3; D unresolved. V was clipped by 2 bases and J by 1 base, with 7 bases between them. The V gene's germline CDR1 is LNHDA and CDR2 SQIVND (reference sequence). The CDR3 length is 14 residues. CDR3 bases: TGTGCCAGTAGTATACGGGCCGGCACAGATACGCAGTATTTT. Amino acid sequence: CASSIRAGTDTQYF.

The CDR3 spells CSAPPGAGANVLTF. Written as DNA, the CDR3 is TGCAGTGCTCCTCCAGGGGCTGGGGCCAACGTCCTGACTTTC. The V call is TRBV20-1, the J call TRBJ2-6; D may be TRBD1 (6 bases). The germline V and J ends were trimmed by 5 bases and 2 bases, with 10 bases remaining between them. Germline V gene sequence: CDR1 DFQATT, CDR2 SNEGSKA (reference sequence). The CDR3 spans 14 residues.

The gene calls are TRBV3-1 and TRBJ2-1, with 9 bases lining up with TRBD2. The CDR3 length is 15 residues. Trimming cost V 1 base and J 9 bases; bases outside gene matches: 7. Germline assignment: CDR1 LGHDT and CDR2 YNNKEL (reference sequence). CDR3 residues: CASSQALAGMGEQFF. For the CDR3, the DNA is TGTGCCAGCAGCCAAGCCCTAGCGGGAATGGGTGAGCAGTTCTTC.

V and J are TRBV12-3 or TRBV12-4 and TRBJ2-1; D unresolved. The ends were cut back, 5 bases at V and 6 bases at J, with 8 bases in the middle. This CDR3 has 12 residues. The CDR3 loop reads CASSAKGNEQFF. DNA of the CDR3: TGTGCCAGCAGTGCTAAGGGCAATGAGCAGTTCTTC.

This clonotype was found many times. This chain joins TRBV28 and TRBJ2-7; no clear D. CDR1 MDHEN and CDR2 SYDVKM come from the germline V gene. CDR3 length: 14 amino acids. Trimming shortened V by 3 bases and J by 0 bases, and 9 bases separated the two germline ends. The DNA for the CDR3 is TGTGCCAGCAGTTTGTTTGGTGTCTCCTACGAGCAGTACTTC. Amino acid sequence: CASSLFGVSYEQYF.

The CDR3 loop is CSAGDSYTGELFF. The CDR3 nucleotides read TGCAGTGCTGGGGACAGCTACACCGGGGAGCTGTTTTTT. V gene TRBV20-1 combines with J gene TRBJ2-2, with 7 bases lining up with TRBD1. Germline V gives CDR1 DFQATT, CDR2 SNEGSKA (reference sequence). The CDR3 sequence is 13 residues long. Trimming cost V 5 bases and J 3 bases; bases outside gene matches: 3.

In this sample, this clonotype turned up once. The V gene is TRBV3-1, the J gene TRBJ1-1; D gene unclear. Germline loops: CDR1 LGHDT, CDR2 YNNKEL (reference sequence). Trimming pared 0 bases from V and 4 bases from J, leaving 12 bases between. The CDR3 has 15 residues. DNA of the CDR3: TGTGCCAGCAGCCAAGATGGGCGGCCGGGCACTGAAGCTTTCTTT. Protein sequence: CASSQDGRPGTEAFF.

The chain carries TRBV20-1 and TRBJ2-6; 12 nucleotides align to TRBD2. CDR1 and CDR2 from the germline V gene are DFQATT and SNEGSKA (reference sequence). CDR3 length equals 15 residues. The junction had 7 bases not matched to a gene; V was cut back by 5 bases and J by 8 bases. The CDR3 reads CSAPALAGGPNVLTF. CDR3 bases: TGCAGTGCTCCTGCACTAGCGGGGGGCCCCAACGTCCTGACTTTC.